These T cell receptor beta chains were read from a single sample in a study of CD8+CD57+ T cells in acquired aplastic anemia. TCRdb passed the reads through MiXCR, listing each CDR3 protein once. The sample shows over 250,000 distinct CDR3 sequences, 56% of them seen only once. The sequenced material came from sorted CD4+, CD8+, or CD8+CD57+ T cells (not recorded which) from PBMCs. These receptors originate from a human donor with aplastic anemia. Both conserved end residues are part of each CDR3. The order of the fields is clone size, D gene, J gene, CDR3 length, V gene, CDR3 protein, CDR3 DNA. D genes are given only for firm matches. Clone size appears in some rows only: once, few, many, or a class for an expanded clone.

-,TRBD1,TRBJ2-5,15,TRBV2,CASRVQGAYQETQYF,TGTGCCAGCAGGGTACAGGGGGCTTACCAAGAGACCCAGTACTTC
-,TRBD2,TRBJ2-3,14,TRBV29-1,CSAGRGLGTDTQYF,TGCAGCGCGGGGAGGGGATTGGGCACAGATACGCAGTATTTT
many,TRBD1,TRBJ1-5,14,TRBV6-1,CASSDQGGNQPQHF,TGTGCCAGCAGTGACCAGGGGGGAAATCAGCCCCAGCATTTT
many,-,TRBJ2-7,12,TRBV18,CASSSPPLEQYF,TGTGCCAGCTCATCCCCCCCCCTCGAGCAGTACTTC
-,-,TRBJ2-5,13,TRBV29-1,CSVVGGLTETQYF,TGCAGCGTTGTTGGGGGACTTACAGAGACCCAGTACTTC
-,TRBD1,TRBJ2-6,18,TRBV10-3,CAISGSGGAFPGANVLTF,TGTGCCATCAGTGGGTCAGGGGGCGCTTTCCCTGGGGCCAACGTCCTGACTTTC
few,-,TRBJ1-5,15,TRBV15,CATSRGGTREQPQHF,TGTGCCACCAGCAGAGGGGGGACGCGAGAACAGCCCCAGCATTTT
few,-,TRBJ2-5,14,TRBV10-1,CASAPGGGRKTQYF,TGCGCCAGCGCCCCGGGTGGCGGTCGGAAGACCCAGTACTTC
many,-,TRBJ1-5,13,TRBV29-1,CSVVQGSNQPQHF,TGCAGCGTTGTCCAGGGCAGCAATCAGCCCCAGCATTTT
many,TRBD2,TRBJ2-1,14,TRBV5-1,CASSLAGVAGEQFF,TGCGCCAGCAGCTTGGCCGGAGTAGCGGGGGAGCAGTTCTTC
many,TRBD2,TRBJ2-5,16,TRBV5-1,CASSSLRLAGEETQYF,TGCGCCAGCAGCTCGCTAAGACTAGCGGGGGAAGAGACCCAGTACTTC
-,-,TRBJ2-1,14,TRBV19,CASSNPWGSNEQFF,TGTGCCAGTAGTAACCCCTGGGGAAGCAATGAGCAGTTCTTC
-,-,TRBJ1-2,13,TRBV6-1,CVSSEKGYYGYTF,TGTGTTAGCAGTGAAAAGGGGTACTATGGCTACACCTTC
many,TRBD1,TRBJ2-2,15,TRBV12-3/TRBV12-4,CASSPSGGYTGELFF,TGTGCCAGCAGTCCTTCAGGGGGCTACACCGGGGAGCTGTTTTTT
few,TRBD1,TRBJ2-7,14,TRBV10-3,CAISAGQGAYEQYF,TGTGCCATCAGTGCAGGACAGGGGGCCTACGAGCAGTACTTC
-,TRBD1,TRBJ2-7,14,TRBV20-1,CSATKSGGSNEQYF,TGCAGTGCTACAAAGTCAGGGGGCTCGAACGAGCAGTACTTC